The 20 T cell receptor beta chains below come from one sample, sequenced in a study of T cell responses to AZD1222 COVID-19 vaccine. The assay was immunoSEQ multiplex PCR, and TCRdb's table has in-frame clones only and misses some. The data hold just over 60,000 clones, with around 75% observed a single time. The input for sequencing was peripheral blood, taken on day 0 of AZD1222 vaccination. Receptor source: an adult in good health.

The chain has TRBV7-8 and TRBJ1-2; TRBD1 agrees at 9 bases. CDR3 length: 15 amino acids. CDR1 SGHVS and CDR2 FQNEAQ come from the germline V gene. Trimming cost V 4 bases and J 7 bases; bases outside gene matches: 10. The CDR3 DNA follows: TGTGCCAGCAGCTCGGGGACAGGGTCGAGCGCTGGCTACACCTTC. It codes for CASSSGTGSSAGYTF.

The chain combines TRBV5-1 with TRBJ1-5; D is perhaps TRBD1 (5 bases). With 0 bases removed from V and 3 bases from J, the gap between germline ends came to 10 bases. Germline V gene sequence: CDR1 SGHRS, CDR2 YFSETQ. This CDR3 contains 15 residues. The CDR3 DNA follows: TGCGCCAGCAGCTTGGCCGGGGGGATCAATCAGCCCCAGCATTTT. Translated: CASSLAGGINQPQHF.

The V gene is TRBV30, the J gene TRBJ1-1; 7 bases agree with TRBD1. The germline V gene has CDR1 GTSNPN and CDR2 SVGIG (reference sequence). This CDR3 has 15 residues. V dropped 3 bases and J dropped 2; count of bases not matched to a gene: 9. CDR3 region: CAWRLVGTANTEAFF. CDR3 DNA: TGTGCCTGGAGGTTGGTAGGGACAGCAAACACTGAAGCTTTCTTT.

The chain combines TRBV2 with TRBJ2-7; 8 nucleotides agree with TRBD1. This CDR3 is built from 15 residues. Trimming cost V 1 base and J 2 bases; bases outside gene matches: 4. Germline V gives CDR1 SNHLY, CDR2 FYNNEI. The CDR3 protein is CASSEGQGTTYEQYF. In DNA, the CDR3 is TGTGCCAGCAGTGAAGGACAGGGGACAACCTACGAGCAGTACTTC.

The chain links TRBV7-8 to TRBJ1-1, with D possibly matching TRBD1 (5 bases). Germline loops: CDR1 SGHVS, CDR2 FQNEAQ. The CDR3 is made up of 13 amino acids. V shed 5 bases and J shed 4 bases, with 11 bases lying between them. The CDR3 DNA follows: TGTGCCAGCAGCCAGCGTGGGGCCACTGAAGCTTTCTTT. Encoded protein: CASSQRGATEAFF.

The V and J genes are TRBV4-1 and TRBJ1-1; D ambiguous. V lost 5 bases and J lost 5, with 12 bases in between. Looked up from germline, CDR1 is MGHRA and CDR2 is YSYEKL. CDR3 length equals 13 residues. Here the CDR3 reads CASSSEGWTEAFF. The CDR3 nucleotides are TGCGCCAGCAGCAGTGAGGGTTGGACTGAAGCTTTCTTT.

This clone was seen a handful of times. V and J are TRBV27 and TRBJ1-1; D is unclear. Germline CDR1 and CDR2: MNHEY and SMNVEV (reference sequence). CDR3 size: 13 residues. The V and J ends lost 5 bases and 6 bases respectively, with 13 bases between them. CDR3 DNA: TGTGCCAGCAGTGCACTGGTAGGGCCTGAAGCTTTCTTT. The encoded protein is CASSALVGPEAFF.

This clone was detected only once. V usage is TRBV6-2 or TRBV6-3 and J usage is TRBJ2-7, with D perhaps TRBD2 (6 bases). Trimming pared 4 bases from V and 3 bases from J, leaving 13 bases between. The CDR3 extends over 14 amino acids. From germline, CDR1 is MNHEY and CDR2 SVGEGT. CDR3 nucleotides: TGTGCCAGCAGTTCCCGGGACTCTGGCTACGAGCAGTACTTC. Residues: CASSSRDSGYEQYF.

The chain employs TRBV23-1 and TRBJ1-1; TRBD1 aligns across 9 bases. TRBV23-1 is placed among ORFs of uncertain function. Trimming at V came to 4 bases and at J to 4 bases, leaving 4 bases not matched to a gene. The CDR3 has 14 residues. The CDR3, as DNA: TGCGCCAGCAGTCCGACAGGGGGAAGCACTGAAGCTTTCTTT. It codes for CASSPTGGSTEAFF.

This chain uses TRBV6-1 with TRBJ2-7, with D possibly called TRBD1 or TRBD2 (6 bases each). CDR1 and CDR2 (germline): MNHNS, SASEGT. The CDR3 has 15 amino acids. The V gene lost 1 base and the J gene lost 4 bases, with 14 bases spanning the gap. DNA of the CDR3: TGTGCCAGCAGTGAAGGTTGGAGGGGGGTTTACGAGCAGTACTTC. Translating gives CASSEGWRGVYEQYF.

The chain combines TRBV6-5 with TRBJ1-1; TRBD1 matches 9 bases. V shed 6 bases and J 7 bases; nucleotides not matched to a gene: 9. Germline CDR1 reads MNHEY; CDR2 reads SVGAGI. The CDR3 sequence is 14 residues long. The CDR3 DNA reads as TGTGCCAGCAGGCCGACAGGGGGAGGAAATGAAGCTTTCTTT. Translated: CASRPTGGGNEAFF.

This clone appeared a single time. The rearrangement joins TRBV4-3 to TRBJ2-1, with D possibly TRBD1 on 5 matching bases. Trimming removed 0 bases at V and 0 bases at J, with 12 bases between. This CDR3 is 17 amino acids long. Germline CDR1 and CDR2: LGHNA and YSLEER. CDR3 sequence: CASSQESRGSSYNEQFF. The CDR3, as DNA: TGCGCCAGCAGCCAAGAGTCTAGGGGTTCCTCCTACAATGAGCAGTTCTTC.

This rearrangement joins TRBV10-3 to TRBJ2-5; D possibly corresponds to TRBD2 (6 bases). Trimming took 2 bases from V and 5 from J, leaving 21 bases between them. The CDR3 is 17 residues long. CDR1 is ENHRY, CDR2 SYGVKD, per germline. The CDR3 is CAISEGGTAGSRETQYF. CDR3 sequence (DNA): TGTGCCATCAGTGAGGGGGGGACTGCGGGCTCCAGGGAGACCCAGTACTTC.

The rearrangement links TRBV7-9 to TRBJ2-1; 7 nucleotides align to TRBD2. The CDR3 contains 14 residues. In germline, CDR1 is SEHNR, CDR2 FQNEAQ (reference sequence). The V gene end was trimmed by 5 bases and the J gene end by 8 bases; junction bases not matched to a gene: 9. CDR3 region: CASSPQRGRDEQFF. The CDR3 DNA follows: TGTGCCAGCAGCCCCCAGCGGGGCCGGGATGAGCAGTTCTTC.

The chain recombines TRBV7-3 with TRBJ2-6; 7 bases fit TRBD1. CDR1 is SGHTA and CDR2 is FQGTGA in the germline V gene. V lost 5 bases to trimming and J lost 3 bases; unmatched junction nucleotides: 19. This CDR3 spans 20 amino acids. The CDR3 loop reads CASSRKPHPGTGVGANVLTF. In DNA form, the CDR3 reads TGTGCCAGCAGCCGAAAACCACACCCAGGAACAGGGGTTGGGGCCAACGTCCTGACTTTC.

CDR3 sequence reads: CASSSQGARSVTDTQYF. The CDR3 DNA reads as TGTGCCAGCAGCTCACAGGGGGCGCGATCTGTCACAGATACGCAGTATTTT. The rearrangement links TRBV7-9 to TRBJ2-3, with 9 bases fitting TRBD1. There are 17 residues in the CDR3. The germline V gene encodes CDR1 SEHNR and CDR2 FQNEAQ (reference sequence). Losses at the gene ends were 4 bases for V and 2 bases for J; bases not matched to a gene: 10.

The chain employs TRBV7-2 and TRBJ2-1; TRBD2 aligns across 11 bases. The germline V gene has CDR1 SGHTA and CDR2 FQGNSA. The CDR3 consists of 15 residues. V lost 3 bases and J lost 4; bases outside the gene matches: 2. The DNA for the CDR3 is TGTGCCAGCAGCTTGCCTAGCGGGGGGTACAATGAGCAGTTCTTC. This encodes CASSLPSGGYNEQFF.

The genes are TRBV9 and TRBJ2-7; 9 bases are a match to TRBD1. Germline values: CDR1 SGDLS, CDR2 YYNGEE. The trim removed 4 bases at V and 3 bases at J, leaving 5 bases unmatched. This CDR3 contains 14 residues. The CDR3 nucleotides are TGTGCCAGCAGCCCCGACAGGGGGGGCTACGAGCAGTACTTC. This sequence encodes CASSPDRGGYEQYF.

As DNA, the CDR3 is TGCGCCAGCAGCTTCGCAGGAGGGGGCACTGAAGCTTTCTTT. It yields the protein CASSFAGGGTEAFF. The chain uses TRBV5-1 and TRBJ1-1; D is possibly TRBD1 (6 bases). The V end lost 2 bases, the J end lost 4 bases, and 12 bases lay between the germline ends. There are 14 residues in the CDR3. CDR1 is SGHRS and CDR2 is YFSETQ in the germline V gene.

The CDR3 nucleotides are TGCGCCAGCAGCCAAGAGGGGAGGGGGACCCTCCACTTT. Protein sequence: CASSQEGRGTLHF. The V and J genes are TRBV4-3 and TRBJ1-6; possible D gene TRBD1, 6 bases. This CDR3 comprises 13 residues. V was pared by 0 bases and J by 14 bases, with 11 bases between. CDR1 LGHNA and CDR2 YSLEER come from the germline V gene.